This entry lists 21 T cell receptor beta chains sequenced from one sample in a study of blood T cells in healthy people across ages. For the second PCR, which ran for 7 to 11 cycles, a sample-barcoded 5' primer and a J-beta primer mix were used. TCRdb ran MiXCR on the 5' RACE reads and lists one entry per CDR3 protein. Here the sample spans about 680,000 distinct CDR3 sequences, 45% to 50% being singletons. The sequenced sample consisted of blood. The receptors derive from a woman in her fifties or sixties in good health.

This sequence joins TRBV7-2 and TRBJ2-5, with unresolved D. The CDR3 extends over 14 amino acids. Trimming left V 3 bases short and J 1 base short, with 9 bases between. Germline CDR1 and CDR2: SGHTA and FQGNSA. DNA of the CDR3: TGTGCCAGCAGCTTTCTGGGGTTCCAAGAGACCCAGTACTTC. Its translation is CASSFLGFQETQYF. Full variable domain (remainder filled in from reference TRBV7-2 and TRBJ2-5): GAGVSQSPSNKVTEKGKDVELRCDPISGHTALYWYRQSLGQGLEFLIYFQGNSAPDKSGLPSDRFSAERTGGSVSTLTIQRTQQEDSAVYLCASSFLGFQETQYFGPGTRLLVL.

This chain connects TRBV5-1 to TRBJ1-2; D gene unclear. The CDR3 contains 14 residues. Per germline, CDR1 SGHRS and CDR2 YFSETQ. Trimming stripped 3 bases from V and 3 bases from J, with 12 bases between. CDR3 DNA sequence: TGCGCCAGCAGCTCCCGACTCAGTCACTATGGCTACACCTTC. The encoded protein is CASSSRLSHYGYTF. Filled out from reference TRBV5-1 and TRBJ1-2, the complete variable domain reads KAGVTQTPRYLIKTRGQQVTLSCSPISGHRSVSWYQQTPGQGLQFLFEYFSETQRNKGNFPGRFSGRQFSNSRSEMNVSTLELGDSALYLCASSSRLSHYGYTFGSGTRLTVV.

As regards this clonotype: At one boundary the junction diverges from the germline segment, which might be a read error. The V gene is TRBV7-9, the J gene TRBJ2-5; D call uncertain. The germline CDR1 and CDR2 sequences are SEHNR and FQNEAQ (reference sequence). The CDR3 extends over 14 amino acids. CDR3 protein: CSSSPRGNQETQYF. In nucleotides, the CDR3 is TGTTCCAGCAGCCCCCGAGGCAACCAAGAGACCCAGTACTTC.

The chain carries TRBV6-6 and TRBJ2-5; D may be TRBD2 (6 bases). The CDR3 has 14 amino acids. CDR1 and CDR2 from the germline V gene are MNHNY and SVGAGI (reference sequence). V dropped 2 bases and J dropped 3 bases, with 10 bases sitting between them. The CDR3 protein is CASSYGGSEETQYF. The DNA for the CDR3 is TGTGCCAGCAGTTACGGAGGGTCAGAAGAGACCCAGTACTTC.

This clonotype was seen more than once but under ten times. A much larger clone sits a single nucleotide away, making a read error possible. V is TRBV11-3 and J is TRBJ2-5; perhaps D is TRBD1 or TRBD2 (6 bases each). With the DNA end fitting TRBJ2-7 better, the J assignment may be wrong. The CDR3 is 14 amino acids. The germline CDR1 and CDR2 sequences are SGHNT and YENEEA. CDR3 amino acids: CVSGRYRASYEQYF. CDR3 nucleotide sequence: TGTGTCAGCGGGCGTTACAGGGCTTCCTACGAGCAGTACTTC.

The chain uses TRBV10-3 and TRBJ1-1, with unresolved D. The CDR3 sequence is 13 residues long. V was clipped by 6 bases and J by 3 bases, with 11 bases between them. The V gene's germline CDR1 is ENHRY and CDR2 SYGVKD. The CDR3 loop reads CAISASGDTEAFF. The CDR3 nucleotides are TGTGCCATCAGCGCCTCTGGCGACACTGAAGCTTTCTTT.

The chain joins TRBV6-5 to TRBJ2-2, with a tentative D call TRBD2 (6 bases). The CDR3 is 15 residues long. Trimming removed 4 bases at V and 5 bases at J, with 14 bases between. Germline V lookup: CDR1 MNHEY, CDR2 SVGAGI. CDR3 DNA: TGTGCCAGCAGTTTGGAGGGTCGACGGACCGGGGAGCTGTTTTTT. It codes for CASSLEGRRTGELFF.

V usage is TRBV29-1 and J usage is TRBJ2-1, with 7 bases identical to TRBD2. CDR3 length: 16 residues. Germline trimming cut 6 bases from V and 5 bases from J; bases unmatched to any gene: 16. The germline CDR1 and CDR2 sequences are SQVTM and ANQGSEA. For the CDR3, the DNA is TGCAGCGTGGGGGGGATGGGCGGAACCGCCCACAATGAGCAGTTCTTC. It yields the protein CSVGGMGGTAHNEQFF.

The chain uses TRBV2 and TRBJ2-5; D unresolved. The CDR3 covers 11 residues. Germline CDR1 is SNHLY and CDR2 is FYNNEI. V was clipped by 7 bases and J by 5 bases, with 8 bases between them. CDR3 nucleotides: TGTGCCAGCACGGGTTTGGAGACCCAGTACTTC. Its translation is CASTGLETQYF.

This clonotype was seen a handful of times. The chain recombines TRBV5-1 with TRBJ2-5; 8 bases are a match to TRBD1. The CDR3 totals 14 residues. The J segment lost 3 bases and the V segment lost 4 bases, leaving 5 bases of the junction unmatched. Germline V CDR1 and CDR2: SGHRS, YFSETQ. The CDR3 here is CASSIQGQEETQYF. CDR3 DNA: TGCGCCAGCAGCATACAGGGACAGGAAGAGACCCAGTACTTC.

This clonotype was seen a few times. The V and J genes are TRBV20-1 and TRBJ2-1; either TRBD1 or TRBD2 may supply D (6 bases each). The ends were cut back, 6 bases at V and 5 bases at J, with 11 bases in the middle. There are 12 residues in the CDR3. CDR1 is DFQATT and CDR2 is SNEGSKA in the germline V gene (reference sequence). Here the CDR3 reads CSAWGAHNEQFF. Written as DNA, the CDR3 is TGCAGTGCGTGGGGGGCCCACAATGAGCAGTTCTTC.

At least ten counts were recorded for this clonotype. The chain has TRBV7-3 and TRBJ2-5; 9 bases are a match to TRBD1. Germline values: CDR1 SGHTA, CDR2 FQGTGA. The CDR3 has 14 amino acids. Unmatched junction bases numbered 4, after V lost 5 bases and J lost 3 bases. DNA of the CDR3: TGTGCCAGCAGCCCGGGGACAGGGAAAGAGACCCAGTACTTC. Translating it yields CASSPGTGKETQYF.

This clonotype was seen a handful of times. This sequence joins TRBV2 and TRBJ1-4, with no clear D. CDR3 length: 15 residues. Trimming left V 6 bases short and J 5 bases short, with 16 bases between. Per the germline V gene, CDR1 is SNHLY and CDR2 is FYNNEI. In nucleotides, the CDR3 is TGTGCCAGCAGCGAAAACAGAGGGATGAATGAAAAACTGTTTTTT. Amino acid sequence: CASSENRGMNEKLFF.

The V and J genes are TRBV6-6 and TRBJ2-7; D is undetermined. Germline-derived CDR1 and CDR2 are MNHNY and SVGAGI (reference sequence). With 2 bases removed from V and 0 bases from J, the gap between germline ends came to 8 bases. The CDR3 covers 14 residues. The CDR3 reads CASSYAALSYEQYF. CDR3 sequence (DNA): TGTGCCAGCAGTTACGCGGCCCTCTCCTACGAGCAGTACTTC.

This clonotype was seen more than once but under ten times. This chain joins TRBV20-1 and TRBJ2-1; TRBD2 agrees at 9 bases. The junction had 12 bases not matched to a gene; V was cut back by 5 bases and J by 4 bases. The CDR3 runs 16 residues. The germline V gene has CDR1 DFQATT and CDR2 SNEGSKA (reference sequence). The CDR3 DNA sequence: TGCAGTGCTCGGAGAAGTACTAGCGGGTTGTACAATGAGCAGTTCTTC. Its translation is CSARRSTSGLYNEQFF.

J is TRBJ2-6 and V is TRBV7-2; perhaps TRBD2 as D (5 bases). V lost 2 bases and J 0 bases, leaving 14 bases between the germline ends. The CDR3 covers 18 residues. Germline values: CDR1 SGHTA, CDR2 FQGNSA. CDR3 sequence: CASSLSSLAGSGANVLTF. Here the CDR3 DNA reads TGTGCCAGCAGCTTAAGTAGTCTAGCCGGCTCTGGGGCCAACGTCCTGACTTTC. The full variable domain, its missing parts supplied by reference TRBV7-2 and TRBJ2-6, is GAGVSQSPSNKVTEKGKDVELRCDPISGHTALYWYRQSLGQGLEFLIYFQGNSAPDKSGLPSDRFSAERTGGSVSTLTIQRTQQEDSAVYLCASSLSSLAGSGANVLTFGAGSRLTVL.

This chain uses TRBV11-1 with TRBJ2-1; possibly TRBD2 for D (6 bases). From germline, CDR1 is SGHAT and CDR2 FQDESV (reference sequence). This CDR3 spans 16 amino acids. V lost 4 bases to trimming and J lost 1 base, with 14 bases between them. CDR3 DNA sequence: TGTGCCAGCAGCTCAACACTTAGCGGTTCCTACAATGAGCAGTTCTTC. Amino acids: CASSSTLSGSYNEQFF.

The genes are TRBV5-1 and TRBJ1-1; 9 bases line up with TRBD1. This CDR3 is built from 15 residues. Germline V gives CDR1 SGHRS, CDR2 YFSETQ. J lost 5 bases, V lost 6 bases, and 11 bases had no gene match. Written as DNA, the CDR3 is TGCGCCAGCAAATCCTCACAGGGGGCCGGTACTGAAGCTTTCTTT. It encodes CASKSSQGAGTEAFF. The entire variable domain, with the rest obtained from reference TRBV5-1 and TRBJ1-1, is as follows: KAGVTQTPRYLIKTRGQQVTLSCSPISGHRSVSWYQQTPGQGLQFLFEYFSETQRNKGNFPGRFSGRQFSNSRSEMNVSTLELGDSALYLCASKSSQGAGTEAFFGQGTRLTVV.

The V call is TRBV2, the J call TRBJ1-1; D gene ambiguous. This CDR3 spans 15 amino acids. Germline V gives CDR1 SNHLY, CDR2 FYNNEI. Trimming cost V 5 bases and J 1 base, with 14 bases left between them. CDR3 sequence: CASSPSFPWNTEAFF. Written as DNA, the CDR3 is TGTGCCAGCAGTCCATCCTTCCCTTGGAACACTGAAGCTTTCTTT.

A few counts support this clonotype. The chain combines TRBV28 with TRBJ2-1, with 7 bases lining up with TRBD1. J was trimmed by 4 bases and V by 3 bases; bases with no gene match: 6. This CDR3 spans 15 amino acids. CDR1 MDHEN and CDR2 SYDVKM come from the germline V gene. The CDR3 here is CASSFTGARYNEQFF. As DNA, the CDR3 is TGTGCCAGCAGTTTCACAGGGGCCCGTTACAATGAGCAGTTCTTC.

This clonotype was observed many times. The chain combines TRBV18 with TRBJ2-1; 10 bases are shared with TRBD1. The J segment lost 8 bases and the V segment lost 8 bases, leaving 9 bases of the junction unmatched. Looked up from germline, CDR1 is KGHSH and CDR2 is LQKENI. The CDR3 totals 14 residues. In DNA, the CDR3 is TGTGCCAGCCACGCCGGGACAGGGGTAGATGAGCAGTTCTTC. It yields the protein CASHAGTGVDEQFF.